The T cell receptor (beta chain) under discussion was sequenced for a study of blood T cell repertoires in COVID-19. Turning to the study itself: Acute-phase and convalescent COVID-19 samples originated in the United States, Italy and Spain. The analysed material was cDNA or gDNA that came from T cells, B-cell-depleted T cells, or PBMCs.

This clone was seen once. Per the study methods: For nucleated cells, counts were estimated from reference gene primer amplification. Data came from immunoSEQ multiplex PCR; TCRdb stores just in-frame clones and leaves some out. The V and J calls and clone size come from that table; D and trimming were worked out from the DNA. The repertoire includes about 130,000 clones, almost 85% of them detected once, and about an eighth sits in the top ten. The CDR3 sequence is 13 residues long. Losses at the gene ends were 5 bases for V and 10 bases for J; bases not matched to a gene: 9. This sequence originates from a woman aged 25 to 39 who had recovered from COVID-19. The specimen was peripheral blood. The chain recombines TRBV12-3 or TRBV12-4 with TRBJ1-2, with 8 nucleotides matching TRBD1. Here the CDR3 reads CASSPYQTGAYTF. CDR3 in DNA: TGTGCCAGCAGTCCATACCAGACAGGGGCCTACACCTTC.